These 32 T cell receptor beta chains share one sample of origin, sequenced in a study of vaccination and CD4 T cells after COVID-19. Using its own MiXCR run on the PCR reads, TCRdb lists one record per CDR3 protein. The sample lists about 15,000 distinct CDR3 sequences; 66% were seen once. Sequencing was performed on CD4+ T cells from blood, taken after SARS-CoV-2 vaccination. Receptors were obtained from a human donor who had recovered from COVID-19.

The CDR3 protein is CSAPTSGRSETQYF. DNA of the CDR3: TGCAGTGCCCCAACTAGCGGGAGAAGTGAGACCCAGTACTTC. This chain links TRBV20-1 with TRBJ2-5; 11 nucleotides align to TRBD2. V shed 6 bases and J 5 bases; nucleotides not matched to a gene: 8. Germline V gene data show CDR1 as DFQATT and CDR2 as SNEGSKA (reference sequence). The CDR3 length is 14 residues.

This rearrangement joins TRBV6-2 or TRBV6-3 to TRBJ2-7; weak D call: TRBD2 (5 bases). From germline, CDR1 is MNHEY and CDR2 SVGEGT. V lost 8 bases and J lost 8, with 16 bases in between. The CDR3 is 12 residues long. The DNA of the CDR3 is TGTGCCAGCTCCGATTACGGGATTAAGCAGTACTTC. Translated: CASSDYGIKQYF.

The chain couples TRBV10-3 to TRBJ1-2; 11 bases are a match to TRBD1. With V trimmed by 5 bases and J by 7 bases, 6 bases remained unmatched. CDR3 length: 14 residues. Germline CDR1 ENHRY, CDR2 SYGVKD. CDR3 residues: CAISPRTGGSGYTF. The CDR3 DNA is TGTGCCATCAGTCCACGGACAGGGGGCAGTGGCTACACCTTC.

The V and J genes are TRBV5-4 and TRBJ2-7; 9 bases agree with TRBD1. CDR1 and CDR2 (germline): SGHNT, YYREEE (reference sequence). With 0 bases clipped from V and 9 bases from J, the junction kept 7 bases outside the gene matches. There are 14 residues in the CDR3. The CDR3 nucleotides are TGTGCCAGCAGCTTGGAAGGACAGGGGAGGAGGCAGTACTTC. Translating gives CASSLEGQGRRQYF. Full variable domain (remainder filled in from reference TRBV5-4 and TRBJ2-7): ETGVTQSPTHLIKTRGQQVTLRCSSQSGHNTVSWYQQALGQGPQFIFQYYREEENGRGNFPPRFSGLQFPNYSSELNVNALELDDSALYLCASSLEGQGRRQYFGPGTRLTVT.

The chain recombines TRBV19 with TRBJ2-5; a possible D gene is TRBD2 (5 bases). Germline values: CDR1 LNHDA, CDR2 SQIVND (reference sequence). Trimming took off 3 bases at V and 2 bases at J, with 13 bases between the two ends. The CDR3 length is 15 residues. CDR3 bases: TGTGCCAGTAGTATCATCGGCCGGGGTCAAGAGACCCAGTACTTC. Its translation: CASSIIGRGQETQYF.

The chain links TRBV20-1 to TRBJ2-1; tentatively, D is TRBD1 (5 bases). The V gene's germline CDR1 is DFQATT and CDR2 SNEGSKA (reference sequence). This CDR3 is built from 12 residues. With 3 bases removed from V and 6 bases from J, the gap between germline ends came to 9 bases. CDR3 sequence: CSASRQGNEQFF. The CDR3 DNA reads TGCAGTGCTAGCAGGCAGGGCAATGAGCAGTTCTTC.

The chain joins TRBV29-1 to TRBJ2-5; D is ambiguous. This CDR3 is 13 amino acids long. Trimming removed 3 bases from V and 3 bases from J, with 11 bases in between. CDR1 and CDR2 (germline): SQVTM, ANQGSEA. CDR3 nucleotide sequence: TGCAGCGTTGATGACTTGAACAAAGAGACCCAGTACTTC. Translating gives CSVDDLNKETQYF.

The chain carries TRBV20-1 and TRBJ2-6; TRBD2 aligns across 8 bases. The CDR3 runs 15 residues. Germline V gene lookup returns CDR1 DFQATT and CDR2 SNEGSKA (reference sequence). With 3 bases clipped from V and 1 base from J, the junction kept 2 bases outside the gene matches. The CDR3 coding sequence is TGCAGTGCTAGTGGCGGGAGGTCTGGGGCCAACGTCCTGACTTTC. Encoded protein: CSASGGRSGANVLTF.

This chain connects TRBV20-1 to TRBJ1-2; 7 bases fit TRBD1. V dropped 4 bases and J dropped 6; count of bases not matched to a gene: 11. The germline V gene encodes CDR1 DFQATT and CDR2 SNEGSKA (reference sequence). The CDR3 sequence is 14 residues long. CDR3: CSATLPGQSHGYTF. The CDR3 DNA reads TGCAGTGCTACATTACCGGGACAGAGCCATGGCTACACCTTC.

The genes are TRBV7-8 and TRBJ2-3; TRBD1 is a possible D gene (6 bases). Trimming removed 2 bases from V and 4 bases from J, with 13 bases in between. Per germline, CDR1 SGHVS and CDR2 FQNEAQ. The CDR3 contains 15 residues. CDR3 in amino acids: CASSLHLQGADTQYF. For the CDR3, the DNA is TGTGCCAGCAGCTTACACTTACAGGGCGCAGATACGCAGTATTTT.

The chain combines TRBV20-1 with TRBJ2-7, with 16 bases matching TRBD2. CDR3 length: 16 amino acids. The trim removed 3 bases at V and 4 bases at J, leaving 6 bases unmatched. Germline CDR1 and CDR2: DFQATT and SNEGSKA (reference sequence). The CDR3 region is CSARGTSGRAGYEQYF. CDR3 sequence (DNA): TGCAGTGCTAGGGGGACTAGCGGGAGGGCCGGGTACGAGCAGTACTTC.

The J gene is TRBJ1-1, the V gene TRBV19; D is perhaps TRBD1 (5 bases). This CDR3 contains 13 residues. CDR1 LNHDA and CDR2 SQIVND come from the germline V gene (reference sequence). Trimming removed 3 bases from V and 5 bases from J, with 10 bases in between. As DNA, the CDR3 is TGTGCCAGTAGTATGATTTCAGGGACTGAAGCTTTCTTT. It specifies CASSMISGTEAFF.

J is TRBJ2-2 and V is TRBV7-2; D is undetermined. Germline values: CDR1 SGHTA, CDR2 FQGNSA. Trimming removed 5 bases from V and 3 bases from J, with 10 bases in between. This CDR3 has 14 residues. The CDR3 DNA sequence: TGTGCCAGCAGCAGGGATCAACACACCGGGGAGCTGTTTTTT. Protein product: CASSRDQHTGELFF. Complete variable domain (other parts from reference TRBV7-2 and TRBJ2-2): GAGVSQSPSNKVTEKGKDVELRCDPISGHTALYWYRQSLGQGLEFLIYFQGNSAPDKSGLPSDRFSAERTGGSVSTLTIQRTQQEDSAVYLCASSRDQHTGELFFGEGSRLTVL.

CDR3 nucleotide sequence: TGCAGCGTTATAAAGGGAGTGAACACTGAAGCTTTCTTT. This encodes CSVIKGVNTEAFF. This sequence joins TRBV29-1 and TRBJ1-1; D unclear. In germline, CDR1 is SQVTM, CDR2 ANQGSEA. V was trimmed by 5 bases and J by 0 bases, leaving 10 bases between them. CDR3 length: 13 amino acids.

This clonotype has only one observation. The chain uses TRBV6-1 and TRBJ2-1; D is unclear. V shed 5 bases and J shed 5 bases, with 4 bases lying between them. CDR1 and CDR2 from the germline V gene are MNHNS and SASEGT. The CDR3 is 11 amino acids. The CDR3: CASSTNNEQFF. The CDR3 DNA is TGTGCCAGCAGTACGAACAATGAGCAGTTCTTC.

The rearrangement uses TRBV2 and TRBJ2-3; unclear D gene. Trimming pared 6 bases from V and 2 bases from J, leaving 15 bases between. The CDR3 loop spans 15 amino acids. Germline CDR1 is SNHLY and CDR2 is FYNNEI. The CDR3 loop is CASSELGLNTDTQYF. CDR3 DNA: TGTGCCAGCAGCGAACTTGGGCTAAACACAGATACGCAGTATTTT.

Here the CDR3 DNA reads TGTGCCACCAGGGGGAGCGGACCGGTTAACAATCAGCCCCAGCATTTT. Its translation is CATRGSGPVNNQPQHF. V usage is TRBV19 and J usage is TRBJ1-5; TRBD1 matches 7 bases. Germline CDR1 and CDR2: LNHDA and SQIVND (reference sequence). The CDR3 has 16 amino acids. With V trimmed by 10 bases and J by 3 bases, 15 bases remained unmatched.

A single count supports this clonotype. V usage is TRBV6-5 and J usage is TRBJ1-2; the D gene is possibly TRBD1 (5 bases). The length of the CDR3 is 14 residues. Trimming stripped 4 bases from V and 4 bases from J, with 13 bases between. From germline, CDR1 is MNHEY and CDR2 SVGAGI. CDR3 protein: CASSWGIDRYGYTF. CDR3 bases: TGTGCCAGCAGTTGGGGGATCGACCGCTATGGCTACACCTTC.

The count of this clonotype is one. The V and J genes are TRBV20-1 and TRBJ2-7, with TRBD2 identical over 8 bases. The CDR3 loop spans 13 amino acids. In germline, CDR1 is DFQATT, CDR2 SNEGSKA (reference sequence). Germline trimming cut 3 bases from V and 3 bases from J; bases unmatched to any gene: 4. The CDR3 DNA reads TGCAGTGCTAGCGGGAGGGCCGTCTACGAGCAGTACTTC. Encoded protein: CSASGRAVYEQYF.

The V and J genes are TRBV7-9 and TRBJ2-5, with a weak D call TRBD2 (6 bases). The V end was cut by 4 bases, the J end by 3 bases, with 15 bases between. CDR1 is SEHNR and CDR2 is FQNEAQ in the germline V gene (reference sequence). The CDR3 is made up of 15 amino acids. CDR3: CASSSRGGGEETQYF. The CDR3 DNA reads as TGTGCCAGCAGCTCACGTGGGGGAGGCGAAGAGACCCAGTACTTC.

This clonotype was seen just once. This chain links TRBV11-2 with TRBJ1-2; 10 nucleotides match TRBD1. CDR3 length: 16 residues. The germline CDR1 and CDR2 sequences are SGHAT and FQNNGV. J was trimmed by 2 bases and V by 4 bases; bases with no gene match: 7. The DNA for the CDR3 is TGTGCCAGCAGCTCCTTGACAGGGGGCGGGAACTATGGCTACACCTTC. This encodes CASSSLTGGGNYGYTF.

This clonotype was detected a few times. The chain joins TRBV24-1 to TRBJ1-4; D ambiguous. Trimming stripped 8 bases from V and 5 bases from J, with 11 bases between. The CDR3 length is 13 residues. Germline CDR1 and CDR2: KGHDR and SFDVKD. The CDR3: CATMGSHNEKLFF. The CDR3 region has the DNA TGTGCCACCATGGGCAGCCACAATGAAAAACTGTTTTTT.

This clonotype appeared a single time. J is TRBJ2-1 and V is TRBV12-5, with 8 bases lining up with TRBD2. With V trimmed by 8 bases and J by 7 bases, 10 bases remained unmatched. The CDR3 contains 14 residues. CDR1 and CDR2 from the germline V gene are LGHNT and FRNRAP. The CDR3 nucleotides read TGTGCTAGTTACCGGGAGGGTCTTGGGAATGAGCAGTTCTTC. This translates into CASYREGLGNEQFF. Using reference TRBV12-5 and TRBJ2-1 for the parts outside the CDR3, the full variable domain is DARVTQTPRHKVTEMGQEVTMRCQPILGHNTVFWYRQTMMQGLELLAYFRNRAPLDDSGMPKDRFSAEMPDATLATLKIQPSEPRDSAVYFCASYREGLGNEQFFGPGTRLTVL.

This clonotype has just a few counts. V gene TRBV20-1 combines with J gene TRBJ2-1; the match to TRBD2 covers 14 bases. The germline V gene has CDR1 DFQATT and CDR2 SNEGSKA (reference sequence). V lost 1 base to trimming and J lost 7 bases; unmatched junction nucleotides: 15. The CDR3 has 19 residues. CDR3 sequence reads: CSARGGGTSGTSGRNEQFF. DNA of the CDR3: TGCAGTGCTAGAGGAGGGGGGACTTCCGGGACTAGCGGGAGAAATGAGCAGTTCTTC.

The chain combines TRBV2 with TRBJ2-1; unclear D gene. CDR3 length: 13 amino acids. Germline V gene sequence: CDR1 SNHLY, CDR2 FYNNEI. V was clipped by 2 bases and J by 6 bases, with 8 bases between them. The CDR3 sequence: CASSEFDGNEQFF. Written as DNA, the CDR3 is TGTGCCAGCAGTGAATTTGACGGCAATGAGCAGTTCTTC. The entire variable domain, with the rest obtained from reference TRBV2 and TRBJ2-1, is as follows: EPEVTQTPSHQVTQMGQEVILRCVPISNHLYFYWYRQILGQKVEFLVSFYNNEISEKSEIFDDQFSVERPDGSNFTLKIRSTKLEDSAMYFCASSEFDGNEQFFGPGTRLTVL.

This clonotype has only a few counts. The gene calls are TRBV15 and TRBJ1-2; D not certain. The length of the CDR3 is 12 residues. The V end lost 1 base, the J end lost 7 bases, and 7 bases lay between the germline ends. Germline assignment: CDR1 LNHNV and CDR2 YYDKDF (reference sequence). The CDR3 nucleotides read TGTGCCACCAGCAGAGTGGCGGGTGGCTACACCTTC. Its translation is CATSRVAGGYTF.

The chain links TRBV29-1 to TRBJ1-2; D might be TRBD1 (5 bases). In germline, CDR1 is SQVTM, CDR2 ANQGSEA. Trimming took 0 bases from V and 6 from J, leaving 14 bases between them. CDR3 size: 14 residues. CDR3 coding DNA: TGCAGCGTTGAAGATCTTGCAGGGACGAATGGCTACACCTTC. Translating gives CSVEDLAGTNGYTF.

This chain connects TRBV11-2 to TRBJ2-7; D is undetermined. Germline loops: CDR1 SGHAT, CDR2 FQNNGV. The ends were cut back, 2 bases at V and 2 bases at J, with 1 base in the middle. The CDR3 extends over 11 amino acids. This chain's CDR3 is CASSLTYEQYF. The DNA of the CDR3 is TGTGCCAGCAGCTTAACCTACGAGCAGTACTTC.

In DNA form, the CDR3 reads TGTGCCAGCAACTCTCTACCCATCGGCAATCAGCCCCAGCATTTT. Its translation is CASNSLPIGNQPQHF. The V and J genes are TRBV6-1 and TRBJ1-5; D unclear. The V end lost 7 bases, the J end lost 2 bases, and 15 bases lay between the germline ends. CDR3 size: 15 residues. Germline V CDR1 and CDR2: MNHNS, SASEGT.

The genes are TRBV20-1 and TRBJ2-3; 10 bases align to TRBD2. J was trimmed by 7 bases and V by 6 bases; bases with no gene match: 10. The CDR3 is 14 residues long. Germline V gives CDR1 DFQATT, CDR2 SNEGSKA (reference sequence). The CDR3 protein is CSAVTSGIGNTQYF. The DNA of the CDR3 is TGCAGTGCGGTTACTAGCGGGATAGGGAATACGCAGTATTTT.

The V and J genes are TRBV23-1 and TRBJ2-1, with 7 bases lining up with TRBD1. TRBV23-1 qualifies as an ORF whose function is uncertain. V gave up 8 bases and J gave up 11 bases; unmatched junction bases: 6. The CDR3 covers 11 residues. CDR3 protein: CASLDRDQQFF. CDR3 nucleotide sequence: TGCGCCAGCCTAGACAGGGATCAGCAGTTCTTC.

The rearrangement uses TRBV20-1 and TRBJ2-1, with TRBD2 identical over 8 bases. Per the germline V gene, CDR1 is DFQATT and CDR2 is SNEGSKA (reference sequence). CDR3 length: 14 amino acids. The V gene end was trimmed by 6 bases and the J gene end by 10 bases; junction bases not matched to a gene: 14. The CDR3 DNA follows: TGCAGTGCCAGCGGGAGTCCGGGCTCGGGGGAGCAGTTCTTC. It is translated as CSASGSPGSGEQFF.